The 31 T cell receptor beta chains given below trace back to one sample, sequenced in a study of blood T cells in healthy people across ages. Combining a sample-barcoded 5' primer with a J-beta primer mix, a second PCR ran for 7 to 11 cycles. TCRdb recomputed calls from the 5' RACE reads with MiXCR, one row per CDR3 protein. The sample gives about 1.6 million distinct CDR3 sequences, around 36% of which show up once; 11% is in the top ten. The source material was blood. Receptors originate from a woman in her 30s in good health.

This clonotype was seen repeatedly, ten times or more. The V and J genes are TRBV29-1 and TRBJ2-7; D may be TRBD1 (5 bases). CDR3 length: 11 amino acids. The germline CDR1 and CDR2 sequences are SQVTM and ANQGSEA. V lost 4 bases to trimming and J lost 5 bases, with 9 bases between them. CDR3 nucleotide sequence: TGCAGCGTTGCCAGGGCGAACGAGCAGTACTTC. Translation: CSVARANEQYF.

The V gene is TRBV5-1, the J gene TRBJ1-2; perhaps TRBD1 as D (5 bases). The CDR3 loop spans 14 amino acids. Germline lookup yields CDR1 SGHRS and CDR2 YFSETQ. V was shortened by 6 bases and J by 0 bases, with 12 bases between the two germline ends. The CDR3 here is CASTFTTANYGYTF. The CDR3 nucleotides read TGCGCCAGCACCTTCACGACAGCTAACTATGGCTACACCTTC.

J is TRBJ2-7 and V is TRBV5-1; tentative D call: TRBD2 (6 bases). The CDR3 covers 16 residues. V was trimmed by 0 bases and J by 0 bases, leaving 13 bases between them. CDR1 SGHRS and CDR2 YFSETQ come from the germline V gene. CDR3 in DNA: TGCGCCAGCAGCTTGGAGTATGGGAGGTCCTCCTACGAGCAGTACTTC. Protein: CASSLEYGRSSYEQYF.

This clonotype has only a few counts. The V gene is TRBV20-1, the J gene TRBJ2-1, with TRBD2 as a possible D gene (6 bases). The V end was cut by 3 bases, the J end by 0 bases, with 12 bases between. The CDR3 spans 15 residues. CDR1 DFQATT and CDR2 SNEGSKA come from the germline V gene (reference sequence). The CDR3 here is CSARMRGFSYNEQFF. The CDR3 DNA reads TGCAGTGCTAGGATGCGGGGATTCTCCTACAATGAGCAGTTCTTC.

This clonotype was observed many times. This chain joins TRBV12-3 or TRBV12-4 and TRBJ1-5, with D unresolved. The length of the CDR3 is 12 residues. V was shortened by 1 base and J by 6 bases, with 4 bases between the two germline ends. The CDR3 region has the DNA TGTGCCAGCAGTTTAGTAGGTCAGCCCCAGCATTTT. It translates to CASSLVGQPQHF.

This clonotype was counted many times. This chain joins TRBV7-6 and TRBJ2-7; either TRBD1 or TRBD2 may fit D (5 bases each). This CDR3 comprises 15 residues. The germline V gene has CDR1 SGHVS and CDR2 FNYEAQ. V gave up 3 bases and J gave up 2 bases, with 14 bases separating them. The CDR3 here is CASSLGPGPTYEQYF. The CDR3, as DNA: TGTGCCAGCAGCTTGGGACCGGGACCAACCTACGAGCAGTACTTC.

V is TRBV28 and J is TRBJ1-5, with D possibly TRBD1 on 6 matching bases. The length of the CDR3 is 17 residues. Trimming removed 11 bases from V and 1 base from J, with 24 bases in between. The germline CDR1 and CDR2 sequences are MDHEN and SYDVKM. The CDR3 loop reads CACNLGGTGASNQPQHF. The CDR3 DNA reads TGTGCCTGCAATTTAGGAGGTACGGGGGCAAGCAATCAGCCCCAGCATTTT.

V is TRBV4-1 and J is TRBJ2-5; tentatively, D is TRBD1 or TRBD2 (5 bases each). Germline loops: CDR1 MGHRA, CDR2 YSYEKL. V was trimmed by 4 bases and J by 0 bases, leaving 9 bases between them. The CDR3 consists of 14 residues. This CDR3 is CASSPWDDQETQYF. The CDR3 nucleotides read TGCGCCAGCAGCCCCTGGGACGACCAAGAGACCCAGTACTTC.

This clonotype was detected a few times. The chain employs TRBV5-6 and TRBJ2-7; possible D gene TRBD2, 6 bases. Germline V gene sequence: CDR1 SGHDT, CDR2 YYEEEE. The CDR3 is made up of 16 amino acids. V was shortened by 2 bases and J by 1 base, with 16 bases between the two germline ends. This CDR3 reads CASSFQHSGDSYEQYF. Here the CDR3 DNA reads TGTGCCAGCAGCTTCCAACATTCGGGGGATTCCTACGAGCAGTACTTC.

The table lists this clonotype with a few counts. Germline and junction disagree at one end, which may indicate a read error. This rearrangement joins TRBV20-1 to TRBJ2-7; the D gene is possibly TRBD2 (6 bases). Germline CDR1 reads DFQATT; CDR2 reads SNEGSKA (reference sequence). This CDR3 has 15 amino acids. The CDR3 is CSATGVGSYSHEQYF. Here the CDR3 DNA reads TGCAGTGCGACGGGGGTCGGGTCCTACTCCCACGAGCAGTACTTC.

This clonotype showed up many times. V is TRBV10-3 and J is TRBJ2-7, with unresolved D. Trimming cost V 6 bases and J 5 bases, with 17 bases left between them. Per the germline V gene, CDR1 is ENHRY and CDR2 is SYGVKD. This CDR3 has 14 residues. This chain's CDR3 is CAISDDPTANEQYF. The CDR3 DNA reads as TGTGCCATCAGCGACGACCCTACGGCCAACGAGCAGTACTTC.

Comments on this clonotype: Its ends do not fully match the called genes, so a read error is possible. This chain connects TRBV6-5 to TRBJ1-5; D unresolved. Germline V gene lookup returns CDR1 MNHEY and CDR2 SVGAGI. The CDR3 contains 13 residues. The CDR3 sequence: CASGYSQNQPQHF. As DNA, the CDR3 is TGTGCCAGCGGTTACAGCCAAAATCAGCCCCAGCATTTT.

In its sample, this clonotype was seen a few times. The chain links TRBV7-8 to TRBJ2-3; 8 nucleotides agree with TRBD2. The trim removed 5 bases at V and 14 bases at J, leaving 12 bases unmatched. Germline CDR1 is SGHVS and CDR2 is FQNEAQ. The CDR3 loop spans 13 amino acids. CDR3 loop: CASSPLSGEFRYF. In nucleotides, the CDR3 is TGTGCCAGCAGCCCCCTTAGCGGGGAGTTTCGGTATTTT.

The sample holds a few counts of this clonotype. CDR3 nucleotides: TGTGCCATCAGAACCGGGATGTACAATGAGCAGTTCTTC. Amino acid sequence: CAIRTGMYNEQFF. The chain uses TRBV10-3 and TRBJ2-1, with D possibly being TRBD2 (5 bases). CDR1 is ENHRY, CDR2 SYGVKD, per germline. This CDR3 has 13 residues. Trimming removed 6 bases at V and 4 bases at J, with 10 bases between.

The chain uses TRBV6-1 and TRBJ2-1; 14 bases are a match to TRBD2. The V gene's germline CDR1 is MNHNS and CDR2 SASEGT. V shed 6 bases, J shed 7 bases, and the junction held 17 bases outside the gene matches. The CDR3 consists of 19 residues. The CDR3 coding sequence is TGTGCCAGCAGCCCCGGACCGGGACTAGCGGGGGCACGGGGGAATGAGCAGTTCTTC. Translation: CASSPGPGLAGARGNEQFF.

V is TRBV20-1 and J is TRBJ2-1, with 8 positions matching TRBD2. Trimming took 5 bases from V and 8 from J; bases not matched to a gene: 14. The germline V gene has CDR1 DFQATT and CDR2 SNEGSKA (reference sequence). This CDR3 is 15 amino acids long. The CDR3 sequence is CSAVTGGGPPDEQFF. In DNA form, the CDR3 reads TGCAGTGCTGTGACTGGCGGGGGGCCCCCGGATGAGCAGTTCTTC.

The chain combines TRBV15 with TRBJ2-1; a weak D match, TRBD1 (6 bases). Trimming cost V 5 bases and J 11 bases, with 31 bases left between them. The germline gives CDR1 LNHNV, CDR2 YYDKDF (reference sequence). This CDR3 comprises 18 residues. DNA for the CDR3: TGTGCCACCAGCGGTCGATACAGTTTAGGGGGACATTCGGGTAAGCAGTTCTTC. This sequence encodes CATSGRYSLGGHSGKQFF.

This clonotype was counted a few times. The V gene is TRBV3-1, the J gene TRBJ2-1; 9 nucleotides agree with TRBD2. CDR1 LGHDT and CDR2 YNNKEL come from the germline V gene (reference sequence). The length of the CDR3 is 14 residues. Trimming cost V 6 bases and J 7 bases; bases outside gene matches: 7. The DNA for the CDR3 is TGTGCCAGCAGTTTTAGCGGGGGAGAGAATGAGCAGTTCTTC. It translates to CASSFSGGENEQFF.

The J gene is TRBJ2-7, the V gene TRBV7-9; the match to TRBD2 covers 9 bases. The CDR3 is made up of 16 amino acids. The J segment lost 10 bases and the V segment lost 1 base, leaving 14 bases of the junction unmatched. The germline CDR1 and CDR2 sequences are SEHNR and FQNEAQ (reference sequence). CDR3 loop: CASSLDASGGREAQYF. The CDR3 nucleotides read TGTGCCAGCAGCTTAGATGCCAGCGGGGGGAGGGAGGCCCAGTACTTC. The full variable domain, its missing parts supplied by reference TRBV7-9 and TRBJ2-7, is DTGVSQNPRHKITKRGQNVTFRCDPISEHNRLYWYRQTLGQGPEFLTYFQNEAQLEKSRLLSDRFSAERPKGSFSTLEIQRTEQGDSAMYLCASSLDASGGREAQYFGPGTRLTVT.

This clonotype was detected only a few times. This chain connects TRBV20-1 to TRBJ2-7; 7 nucleotides match TRBD1. CDR3 length: 11 amino acids. Germline CDR1 DFQATT, CDR2 SNEGSKA (reference sequence). V lost 6 bases and J lost 3; bases outside the gene matches: 2. CDR3 in DNA: TGCAGTGCGGGACAGCTCTACGAGCAGTACTTC. It encodes CSAGQLYEQYF.

This chain joins TRBV11-2 and TRBJ2-3; 9 bases are shared with TRBD1. This CDR3 has 17 residues. Looked up from germline, CDR1 is SGHAT and CDR2 is FQNNGV. Trimming took 5 bases from V and 4 from J; bases not matched to a gene: 13. The CDR3 protein is CASSLRIGTGIADTQYF. As DNA, the CDR3 is TGTGCCAGCAGCCTGAGGATCGGGACAGGGATCGCAGATACGCAGTATTTT.

CDR3 loop: CASSEQGLRNEQFF. The CDR3, as DNA: TGTGCCAGCAGTGAACAGGGCCTTCGCAATGAGCAGTTCTTC. V is TRBV2 and J is TRBJ2-1, with D possibly TRBD1 on 5 matching bases. Germline assignment: CDR1 SNHLY and CDR2 FYNNEI. The CDR3 spans 14 residues. V was clipped by 2 bases and J by 6 bases, with 11 bases between them.

This chain links TRBV6-1 with TRBJ2-5, with D possibly being TRBD1 or TRBD2 (5 bases each). The CDR3 has 15 residues. Germline V lookup: CDR1 MNHNS, CDR2 SASEGT. V lost 4 bases, J lost 1 base, and 13 bases lay in between. The CDR3 protein is CASSAGAGGQETQYF. The CDR3 nucleotides are TGTGCCAGCAGTGCCGGTGCTGGGGGCCAAGAGACCCAGTACTTC.

This chain links TRBV7-2 with TRBJ1-6, with a weak D call TRBD1 (5 bases). The germline V gene encodes CDR1 SGHTA and CDR2 FQGNSA. The germline V and J ends were trimmed by 5 bases and 9 bases, with 14 bases remaining between them. This CDR3 region has 14 residues. The CDR3 bases are TGTGCCAGCAGCGGCCGGGGGGTTGGTTCACCCCTCCACTTT. Translation: CASSGRGVGSPLHF. Looking up the rest from reference TRBV7-2 and TRBJ1-6 gives the full variable domain: GAGVSQSPSNKVTEKGKDVELRCDPISGHTALYWYRQSLGQGLEFLIYFQGNSAPDKSGLPSDRFSAERTGGSVSTLTIQRTQQEDSAVYLCASSGRGVGSPLHFGNGTRLTVT.

This sequence joins TRBV7-8 and TRBJ1-1; D is unclear. V was shortened by 2 bases and J by 1 base, with 8 bases between the two germline ends. Germline V lookup: CDR1 SGHVS, CDR2 FQNEAQ. The CDR3 extends over 14 amino acids. The CDR3 sequence is CASSLNGQNTEAFF. The CDR3, as DNA: TGTGCCAGCAGCTTAAATGGGCAGAACACTGAAGCTTTCTTT.

This clonotype was recorded at least ten times. The chain combines TRBV4-1 with TRBJ2-1; TRBD1 matches 7 bases. The CDR3 is 15 residues long. Germline CDR1 MGHRA, CDR2 YSYEKL. V lost 1 base to trimming and J lost 7 bases; unmatched junction nucleotides: 7. CDR3 in amino acids: CASSQGGQGENEQFF. In DNA form, the CDR3 reads TGCGCCAGCAGCCAAGGAGGGCAGGGGGAGAATGAGCAGTTCTTC.

Many counts were recorded for this clonotype. The chain links TRBV4-1 to TRBJ1-5; D is unresolved. V lost 1 base to trimming and J lost 6 bases, with 10 bases between them. CDR3 length: 14 residues. Germline-derived CDR1 and CDR2 are MGHRA and YSYEKL. The CDR3 DNA sequence: TGCGCCAGCAGCCAAGTTTTCGCGGGTCAGCCCCAGCATTTT. Amino acids: CASSQVFAGQPQHF.

The rearrangement links TRBV20-1 to TRBJ2-6; 8 nucleotides line up with TRBD1. CDR3 size: 17 residues. CDR1 is DFQATT and CDR2 is SNEGSKA in the germline V gene (reference sequence). Trimming took 1 base from V and 0 from J; bases not matched to a gene: 5. CDR3 nucleotides: TGCAGTGCTAGAGTAAGACAGGGGAGCTCTGGGGCCAACGTCCTGACTTTC. It is translated as CSARVRQGSSGANVLTF.

The V and J genes are TRBV5-5 and TRBJ1-6, with D maybe TRBD1 (5 bases). Germline CDR1 reads SGHKS; CDR2 reads YYEKEE (reference sequence). The CDR3 runs 16 residues. Deletions cut 0 bases from V and 8 bases from J, with 15 bases between. CDR3 coding DNA: TGTGCCAGCAGCTTGGTTTTCAGGGCCTCGGATTCACCCCTCCACTTT. Its protein is CASSLVFRASDSPLHF. The complete variable domain, with remaining parts taken from reference TRBV5-5 and TRBJ1-6, reads DAGVTQSPTHLIKTRGQQVTLRCSPISGHKSVSWYQQVLGQGPQFIFQYYEKEERGRGNFPDRFSARQFPNYSSELNVNALLLGDSALYLCASSLVFRASDSPLHFGNGTRLTVT.

This clonotype was recorded a few times. The chain joins TRBV20-1 to TRBJ2-5, with D perhaps matching TRBD1 or TRBD2 (7 bases each). The CDR3 runs to 15 residues. Germline V CDR1 and CDR2: DFQATT, SNEGSKA (reference sequence). V gave up 8 bases and J gave up 2 bases, with 21 bases separating them. In nucleotides, the CDR3 is TGCAGTCCCTCCTCGGCAGGGGGGGATCAAGAGACCCAGTACTTC. As protein: CSPSSAGGDQETQYF.

This sequence joins TRBV15 and TRBJ2-5; TRBD2 matches at 9 bases. The CDR3 has 18 residues. V shed 0 bases and J 5 bases; nucleotides not matched to a gene: 13. The germline CDR1 and CDR2 sequences are LNHNV and YYDKDF (reference sequence). The CDR3 loop is CATSRDRPSGNLRETQYF. CDR3 bases: TGTGCCACCAGCAGAGATCGTCCTAGCGGGAACCTTAGGGAGACCCAGTACTTC.